The 14 T cell receptor beta chains below all came from one sample that was sequenced in a study of T cells after yellow fever vaccination. From the 5' RACE reads, TCRdb called clonotypes with MiXCR, one entry per CDR3 protein. This table holds 340,000 or so distinct CDR3 sequences, approximately 12% found once. Sequenced material: CD4+ T cells sorted from PBMCs, taken 15 days after the yellow fever booster vaccination. These receptor sequences come from a man between 18 and 35 years old who received the YFV17D yellow fever vaccine.

V usage is TRBV28 and J usage is TRBJ2-5, with D perhaps matching TRBD1 or TRBD2 (5 bases each). The CDR3 runs 15 residues. Trimming took 8 bases from V and 3 from J, leaving 19 bases between them. Per the germline V gene, CDR1 is MDHEN and CDR2 is SYDVKM. CDR3 in DNA: TGTGCCAGCGCTTCTGAGGGCGCAGGGAAAGAGACCCAGTACTTC. It yields the protein CASASEGAGKETQYF. The variable domain in full, completed from reference TRBV28 and TRBJ2-5, reads DVKVTQSSRYLVKRTGEKVFLECVQDMDHENMFWYRQDPGLGLRLIYFSYDVKMKEKGDIPEGYSVSREKKERFSLILESASTNQTSMYLCASASEGAGKETQYFGPGTRLLVL.

The chain couples TRBV29-1 to TRBJ2-5; D gene ambiguous. Trimming took off 4 bases at V and 5 bases at J, with 11 bases between the two ends. This CDR3 has 12 residues. Germline V CDR1 and CDR2: SQVTM, ANQGSEA. The CDR3 DNA reads as TGCAGCGTTGTAACTTTTGGTGAGACCCAGTACTTC. Translated: CSVVTFGETQYF.

The chain is built from TRBV6-5 and TRBJ2-4; D tentatively fits TRBD1 or TRBD2 (5 bases each). Per germline, CDR1 MNHEY and CDR2 SVGAGI. The V end was cut by 2 bases, the J end by 0 bases, with 11 bases between. This CDR3 is built from 16 residues. CDR3: CASSYGGGAAKNIQYF. The CDR3 DNA follows: TGTGCCAGCAGTTACGGGGGTGGGGCAGCCAAAAACATTCAGTACTTC.

The V gene is TRBV7-2, the J gene TRBJ1-6, with 9 bases identical to TRBD1. Germline V CDR1 and CDR2: SGHTA, FQGNSA. The CDR3 is 17 residues long. V gave up 2 bases and J gave up 7 bases; unmatched junction bases: 9. The CDR3 bases are TGTGCCAGCAGCTTACCGTGGACAGGGGCCTCAAATTCACCCCTCCACTTT. Translating it yields CASSLPWTGASNSPLHF.

This clonotype was picked up many times. This chain links TRBV5-4 with TRBJ2-2; D possibly matches TRBD1 or TRBD2 (6 bases each). Germline CDR1 reads SGHNT; CDR2 reads YYREEE (reference sequence). V gave up 4 bases and J gave up 5 bases, with 15 bases separating them. CDR3 length equals 15 residues. CDR3 in DNA: TGTGCCAGCAGCCACCGAGAGGGGGGAACCGGGGAGCTGTTTTTT. Amino acid sequence: CASSHREGGTGELFF. The entire variable domain, with the rest obtained from reference TRBV5-4 and TRBJ2-2, is as follows: ETGVTQSPTHLIKTRGQQVTLRCSSQSGHNTVSWYQQALGQGPQFIFQYYREEENGRGNFPPRFSGLQFPNYSSELNVNALELDDSALYLCASSHREGGTGELFFGEGSRLTVL.

This chain connects TRBV6-5 to TRBJ2-7, with 7 bases aligning to TRBD1. Trimming removed 2 bases from V and 6 bases from J; junction bases left unmatched: 4. Germline-derived CDR1 and CDR2 are MNHEY and SVGAGI. The length of the CDR3 is 13 residues. The CDR3, as DNA: TGTGCCAGCAGTTACAGACAGGGTGGCGAGCAGTACTTC. It yields the protein CASSYRQGGEQYF.

The rearrangement links TRBV30 to TRBJ2-1; D remains unclear. CDR1 is GTSNPN, CDR2 SVGIG, per germline (reference sequence). This CDR3 is 12 amino acids long. The V gene lost 0 bases and the J gene lost 12 bases, with 12 bases spanning the gap. CDR3 residues: CAWSVPPLGQFF. CDR3 in DNA: TGTGCCTGGAGTGTACCCCCATTGGGGCAGTTCTTC.

V usage is TRBV12-3 or TRBV12-4 and J usage is TRBJ1-1; 8 bases fit TRBD1. Losses at the gene ends were 6 bases for V and 9 bases for J; bases not matched to a gene: 9. The CDR3 is made up of 13 amino acids. CDR3 loop: CASSTQTGVQAFF. The CDR3 coding sequence is TGTGCCAGCAGCACCCAGACAGGGGTTCAAGCTTTCTTT.

This clonotype has more than one count but fewer than ten. V gene TRBV4-1 combines with J gene TRBJ2-4; 9 positions match TRBD2. This CDR3 spans 18 amino acids. V trimming: 4 bases; J trimming: 0 bases; junction bases outside the gene matches: 10. Germline V gives CDR1 MGHRA, CDR2 YSYEKL. Written as DNA, the CDR3 is TGCGCCAGCAGCCCGGGACTAGCAGCGGGCCTAGCCAAAAACATTCAGTACTTC. Amino acid sequence: CASSPGLAAGLAKNIQYF.

This clonotype appeared a few times. The V call is TRBV12-3 or TRBV12-4, the J call TRBJ2-3; D is possibly TRBD2 (6 bases). The V gene lost 2 bases and the J gene lost 6 bases, with 15 bases spanning the gap. This CDR3 contains 15 residues. CDR3 sequence reads: CASSLMEGNADTQYF. The CDR3 DNA reads as TGTGCCAGCAGTTTAATGGAGGGAAATGCCGATACGCAGTATTTT.

This clonotype showed up many times. V gene TRBV4-1 combines with J gene TRBJ1-1; D not certain. The CDR3 is 15 residues long. Trimming took 0 bases from V and 1 from J, leaving 9 bases between them. Germline CDR1 is MGHRA and CDR2 is YSYEKL. CDR3 loop: CASSQEGGGNTEAFF. The CDR3 bases are TGCGCCAGCAGCCAAGAGGGAGGAGGGAACACTGAAGCTTTCTTT.

This clonotype was found a few times. The chain joins TRBV12-3 or TRBV12-4 to TRBJ2-1; D tentatively reads TRBD1 or TRBD2 (7 bases each). V dropped 6 bases and J dropped 10 bases, with 13 bases sitting between them. The CDR3 has 12 residues. CDR3 sequence: CASRVQGGEQFF. As DNA, the CDR3 is TGTGCCAGCAGAGTCCAGGGGGGGGAGCAGTTCTTC.

This clonotype was found a few times. The chain combines TRBV6-2 or TRBV6-3 with TRBJ2-1; tentatively, D is TRBD1 (6 bases). Trimming removed 6 bases from V and 6 bases from J, with 9 bases in between. From germline, CDR1 is MNHEY and CDR2 SVGEGT. The CDR3 runs 12 residues. The CDR3 DNA sequence: TGTGCCAGCAGGCGGACAGCCAATGAGCAGTTCTTC. Its translation is CASRRTANEQFF.

V is TRBV20-1 and J is TRBJ1-2; no firm D call. The length of the CDR3 is 14 residues. Germline loops: CDR1 DFQATT, CDR2 SNEGSKA (reference sequence). The V and J ends lost 3 bases and 2 bases respectively, with 13 bases between them. CDR3 nucleotide sequence: TGCAGTGCTAGTTCTCTGGGCAGGAACTATGGCTACACCTTC. Its translation: CSASSLGRNYGYTF.